The rows below give T cell receptor beta chains drawn from one sample of a study of cytomegalovirus exposure and HLA in healthy donors. Here immunoSEQ multiplex PCR was the method, and the copy in TCRdb shows in-frame clones only, minus some. In total, the table holds about 140,000 clones. The sample comprised PBMCs. These receptors were collected from a male donor in good health and CMV-seronegative. Both conserved end residues are part of each CDR3. Fields, in order: J gene, V gene, D gene, CDR3 DNA, CDR3 protein. A D gene is named only where the DNA matches it firmly.

J: TRBJ1-5; V: TRBV15; D: NA; DNA: TGTGCCACCAGCAGGGGCCCTAGCAATCAGCCCCAGCATTTT; CDR3: CATSRGPSNQPQHF
J: TRBJ2-3; V: TRBV11-2; D: NA; DNA: TGTGCCAGCAGCTTAATCTCGGGGGGCGATACGCAGTATTTT; CDR3: CASSLISGGDTQYF
J: TRBJ2-7; V: TRBV27; D: NA; DNA: TGTGCCAGCAGCCCTCCGACAGCGGGCCCGGAGGAGCAGTACTTC; CDR3: CASSPPTAGPEEQYF
J: TRBJ2-5; V: TRBV10-2; D: NA; DNA: TGCGCCAGCAGTGAGTCCGCGGATCTCCAAGAGACCCAGTACTTC; CDR3: CASSESADLQETQYF
J: TRBJ1-1; V: TRBV9; D: NA; DNA: TGTGCCAGCAGCGTAGGTAGTATGGCAGGGGTGAGCTCTGAAGCTTTCTTT; CDR3: CASSVGSMAGVSSEAFF
J: TRBJ1-3; V: TRBV6-5; D: NA; DNA: TGTGCCAGCAGTTACTCGATAACCAGGACTGGAAACACCATATATTTT; CDR3: CASSYSITRTGNTIYF
J: TRBJ1-3; V: TRBV9; D: TRBD1; DNA: TGTGCCAGCAGCACGGACAGGGGTTGGGCTGGAAACACCATATATTTT; CDR3: CASSTDRGWAGNTIYF
J: TRBJ1-1; V: TRBV18; D: NA; DNA: TGTGCCAGCTCACCGGGCAGGGCCAGGAACACTGAAGCTTTCTTT; CDR3: CASSPGRARNTEAFF
J: TRBJ1-6; V: TRBV4-2; D: TRBD1; DNA: TGTGCCAGCAGCCAAGCTACTGGGACAGGGAGCTCCTATAATTCACCCCTCCACTTT; CDR3: CASSQATGTGSSYNSPLHF
J: TRBJ2-2; V: TRBV30; D: NA; DNA: TGTGCCTGGAGTAGCAGGGTCACCGGGGAGCTGTTTTTT; CDR3: CAWSSRVTGELFF
J: TRBJ2-2; V: TRBV5-1; D: TRBD2; DNA: TGCGCCAGCAGCCTCCTAGCGGGGGGGCTGAACGGGGAGCTGTTTTTT; CDR3: CASSLLAGGLNGELFF
J: TRBJ1-1; V: TRBV9; D: TRBD1; DNA: TGTGCCAGCAGCGAGGCCGGGACAGGGTCTCCTGAAGCTTTCTTT; CDR3: CASSEAGTGSPEAFF
J: TRBJ2-5; V: TRBV9; D: NA; DNA: TGTGCCAGCAGCGCGGGGGGCAGGGGCGGGGAGACCCAGTACTTC; CDR3: CASSAGGRGGETQYF
J: TRBJ1-1; V: TRBV29-1; D: TRBD1; DNA: TGCAGCGTGAATACAGGGGGCGGATACACTGAAGCTTTCTTT; CDR3: CSVNTGGGYTEAFF
J: TRBJ2-5; V: TRBV28; D: NA; DNA: TGTGCCAGCAGGAGTCCAACGGGGAGGTCAGAGACCCAGTACTTC; CDR3: CASRSPTGRSETQYF
J: TRBJ2-7; V: TRBV27; D: NA; DNA: TGTGCCAGCAGTTTGTTAAGACAGGAGACCTACGAGCAGTACTTC; CDR3: CASSLLRQETYEQYF
J: TRBJ2-7; V: TRBV15; D: NA; DNA: TGTGCCACCAGCAGAGAGGGCGGGTTGGTCTCCTACGAGCAGTACTTC; CDR3: CATSREGGLVSYEQYF
J: TRBJ1-1; V: TRBV5-1; D: NA; DNA: TGCGCCAGCAGCCAGGCGTCCCTTAACACTGAAGCTTTCTTT; CDR3: CASSQASLNTEAFF
J: TRBJ2-5; V: TRBV20-1; D: TRBD2; DNA: TGCAGTGCAGGGACTATAGGGACCCAGTACTTC; CDR3: CSAGTIGTQYF
J: TRBJ2-5; V: TRBV2; D: NA; DNA: TGTGCCAGCAGGCAGGGAACGGAAGAGACCCAGTACTTC; CDR3: CASRQGTEETQYF
J: TRBJ1-2; V: TRBV7-3; D: NA; DNA: TGTGCCAGCAGCTTATTAGGGAAACTAGAGGGCTACACCTTC; CDR3: CASSLLGKLEGYTF
J: TRBJ2-1; V: TRBV9; D: NA; DNA: TGTGCCAGCAGCGCACCCGAGGCCTTGGCGGTTATCAATGAGCAGTTCTTC; CDR3: CASSAPEALAVINEQFF
J: TRBJ2-1; V: TRBV12-5; D: NA; DNA: TGTGCTAGTGCCACCACAAATGAGCGGTTCTTC; CDR3: CASATTNERFF
J: TRBJ2-3; V: TRBV19; D: TRBD2; DNA: TGTGCCAGTAGGTTCGGGAGGGAGAGAATAGATACGCAGTATTTT; CDR3: CASRFGRERIDTQYF
J: TRBJ1-1; V: TRBV15; D: TRBD1; DNA: TGTGCCATCAGGGGGCTAGGGAACACTGAAGCTTTCTTT; CDR3: CAIRGLGNTEAFF
J: TRBJ2-1; V: TRBV30; D: TRBD2; DNA: TGTGCCTGGAGTGTATGGCTAGCGGGAGTAACATCCTACAATGAGCAGTTCTTC; CDR3: CAWSVWLAGVTSYNEQFF
J: TRBJ2-1; V: TRBV2; D: TRBD2; DNA: TGTGCCGGGCTAGCGGGAGGGTGGAATGAGCAGTTCTTC; CDR3: CAGLAGGWNEQFF
J: TRBJ2-1; V: TRBV6-5; D: TRBD1; DNA: TGTGCCAGCAGTACCCCCGGGACAGGGAAGAATGAGCAGTTCTTC; CDR3: CASSTPGTGKNEQFF
J: TRBJ2-7; V: TRBV5-1; D: NA; DNA: TGCGCCAGCAGCTTGGCCGGTTTGGAGCAGTACTTC; CDR3: CASSLAGLEQYF
J: TRBJ1-2; V: TRBV30; D: TRBD1; DNA: TGTGCCTGGAGTGTACTCCTCAGGGGGCAGCATGGCTACACCTTC; CDR3: CAWSVLLRGQHGYTF
J: TRBJ1-5; V: TRBV28; D: NA; DNA: TGTGCCAGCAGTCTTACCAGGGCTGATCAGCCCCAGCATTTT; CDR3: CASSLTRADQPQHF
J: TRBJ2-7; V: TRBV15; D: NA; DNA: TGTGCCACCAGCAGAGCGGGGTTCGAAGAATACGAGCAGTACTTC; CDR3: CATSRAGFEEYEQYF
J: TRBJ1-5; V: TRBV7-8; D: TRBD1; DNA: TGTGCCAGCAGCTTAGCGGGTTTGGCAGGGGGCCCAAATCAGCCCCAGCATTTT; CDR3: CASSLAGLAGGPNQPQHF